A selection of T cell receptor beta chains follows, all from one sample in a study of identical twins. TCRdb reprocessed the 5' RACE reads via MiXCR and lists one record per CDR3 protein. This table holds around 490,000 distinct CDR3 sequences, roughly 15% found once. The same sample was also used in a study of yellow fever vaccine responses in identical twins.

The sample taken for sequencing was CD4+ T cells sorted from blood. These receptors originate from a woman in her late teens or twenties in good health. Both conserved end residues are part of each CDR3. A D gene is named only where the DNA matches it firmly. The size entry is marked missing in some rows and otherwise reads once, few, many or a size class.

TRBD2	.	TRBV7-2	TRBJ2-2	TGTGCCAGCAGGAACCCTAGCGGGAGCACCGGGGAGCTGTTTTTT	CASRNPSGSTGELFF
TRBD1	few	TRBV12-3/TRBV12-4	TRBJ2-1	TGTGCCAGCAGTCCCCCAGAGACAGGGGCGGCGGCAAGGGAGTTCTTC	CASSPPETGAAAREFF
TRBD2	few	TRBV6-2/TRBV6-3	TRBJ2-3	TGTGCCAGCAGTTACTCCTTCGAAGGGGCGGGAGTGATCCTAGCAGATACGCAGTATTTT	CASSYSFEGAGVILADTQYF
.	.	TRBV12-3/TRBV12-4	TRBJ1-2	TGTGCCAGCAGTTTGGGTGCACCGGTAGGCGGCTACACCTTC	CASSLGAPVGGYTF
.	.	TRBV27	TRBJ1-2	TGTGCCAGCAGTTTATCTCGCCAGGGCCGAAACTATGGCTACACCTTC	CASSLSRQGRNYGYTF
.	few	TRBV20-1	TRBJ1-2	TGCAGTGCTACCAGGGAAGGTGACTATGGCTACACCTTC	CSATREGDYGYTF
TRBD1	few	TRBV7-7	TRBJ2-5	TGTGCCAGCAGCCAGACCGGGACAGGCTTTGGGGAGACCCAGTACTTC	CASSQTGTGFGETQYF
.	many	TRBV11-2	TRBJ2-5	TGTGCCAGCAGCCGGGGGCCGTTGGAGACCCAGTACTTC	CASSRGPLETQYF
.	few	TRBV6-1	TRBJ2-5	TGTGCCAGCAGTAAAAATACGGGGCCGTACCAAGAGACCCAGTACTTC	CASSKNTGPYQETQYF
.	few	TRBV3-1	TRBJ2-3	TGTGCCAGCAGCCCCTGGGAGGGCACAGATACGCAGTATTTT	CASSPWEGTDTQYF
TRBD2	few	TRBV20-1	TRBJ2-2	TGCAGTGCTAGCGTGGGGACTAGCCCCACCGGGGAGCTGTTTTTT	CSASVGTSPTGELFF
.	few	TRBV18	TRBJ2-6	TGTGCCAGCTCACCACCGGGTGGGGCTGGGGCCAACGTCCTGACTTTC	CASSPPGGAGANVLTF
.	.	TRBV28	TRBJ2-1	TGTGCCAGCAGTTTGATTGGTGGGGGGCGTCGGTACAATGAGCAGTTCTTC	CASSLIGGGRRYNEQFF
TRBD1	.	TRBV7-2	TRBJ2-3	TGTGCCAGCAGCGACAGGGCAGGACGAGATACGCAGTATTTT	CASSDRAGRDTQYF
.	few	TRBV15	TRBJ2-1	TGTGCCACCAGCAGAGTCGGACCATCCTACAATGAGCAGTTCTTC	CATSRVGPSYNEQFF
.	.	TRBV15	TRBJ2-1	TGTGCCACCAGCGGTGCCGGAGCATACAATGAGCAGTTCTTC	CATSGAGAYNEQFF
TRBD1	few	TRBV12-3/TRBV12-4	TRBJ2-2	TGTGCCAGCAGTCCTCGGGACAGCCCCACCGGGGAGCTGTTTTTT	CASSPRDSPTGELFF
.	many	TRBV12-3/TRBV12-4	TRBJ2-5	TGTGCCAGCAGAGACGGGACTTACGAGACCCAGTACTTC	CASRDGTYETQYF
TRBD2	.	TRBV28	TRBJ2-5	TGTGCCAGCAGCCTCAGCGGTGGACTAGGAGGGTCGGCCCAGTACTTC	CASSLSGGLGGSAQYF
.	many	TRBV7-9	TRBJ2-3	TGTGCCAGCAGCCGGACAGCTAGCACAGATACGCAGTATTTT	CASSRTASTDTQYF
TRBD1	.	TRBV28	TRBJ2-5	TGTGCCAGCAGTTTCCCCCTAGCAGGGGGTGGGACCCAGTACTTC	CASSFPLAGGGTQYF
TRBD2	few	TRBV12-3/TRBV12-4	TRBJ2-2	TGTGCCAGCAGTCCCCAGGGGCTAGCGGGGGACACCGGGGAGCTGTTTTTT	CASSPQGLAGDTGELFF